What follows describes a single T cell receptor (beta chain). This sample is part of a study of blood T cell repertoires in COVID-19. The CDR3 is 13 amino acids. J gave up 5 bases and V 2 bases, and 0 bases lay outside the gene matches. Germline V lookup: CDR1 ENHRY, CDR2 SYGVKD. TCRdb's copy holds only in-frame clones and misses some; the assay was immunoSEQ multiplex PCR. The sample shows roughly 200,000 clones, less than 90% of them seen only once. This chain links TRBV10-3 with TRBJ1-5, with 7 bases aligning to TRBD1. The material sequenced was PBMCs or T cells enriched from blood (not recorded which). This receptor was taken from a woman aged 30 to 39 who had been exposed to COVID-19. CDR3 bases: TGTGCCATCAGTGAGACAGGGGATCAGCCCCAGCATTTT. Translated, it gives CAISETGDQPQHF.